Included here is one T cell receptor beta chain sequence, with context. This clone was observed at least ten times. The target of this receptor is not known. The CDR3 extends 3 residues past the end of the read, so its final part is completed from the germline J gene. For sequencing, equivalent amounts of genomic DNA were input from CVID and control samples. For every sample, a 60 bp segment covering the rearranged TCRbeta CDR3 region was amplified and then sequenced. The immunoSEQ assay, a bias-corrected multiplex PCR with high-throughput sequencing, was employed for TCRbeta amplification. The original methods were these. Each unique nucleotide sequence was treated as a clone and annotated with V, D and J genes, copy number and frequency. Sequences were labeled productive if in frame, and non-productive if out of frame or containing stop codons. As previously described, clonality was computed from Shannon's entropy. Mean CDR3 Kyte-Doolittle hydropathy was derived from the predicted amino acid sequences of productive clones. Using the R hclust function, scaled V gene usage was clustered hierarchically with Manhattan distance and complete linkage. Sharing of clones by CDR3 amino acid sequence was evaluated through resampling of 12 repertoires per group over 100 rounds. The repertoires were screened for around 70 published EBV-specific TCRbeta sequences and 200 to 250 published CMV-specific TCRbeta sequences. A couple of CVID samples yielding fewer than 10,000 sequences were excluded from analysis, leaving more than 35 CVID repertoires. Sourced from immuneACCESS, this table was stored by TCRdb with only in-frame sequences that have V and J called. A share of the clones is absent; for the studies checked, an unresolved V gene accounts for under half, and the remainder has no known explanation. V and J calls and clone size are copied from that table; D and trimming were computed from the DNA. In this sample, some 60,000 clones appear, none counted once only. Approximately 1.7% of the sample is held by the ten biggest clonotypes.

These data belong to a study of T cell clonality in common variable immunodeficiency (dated by TCRdb to about 2015). Study-wide conclusions, independent of this receptor: CVID TCRbeta sequences reportedly showed fewer deletions and N-nucleotide insertions and lacked highly modified clones with 13 or more V deletions. According to the authors, figuring out what caused the increased clonality in CVID would require sequencing the repertoires of T cell subpopulations. TCRbeta clonality was higher in CVID subjects than in healthy controls (t-test p = 0.018), and the increase was most characteristic of about a third of subjects. Despite equal DNA input, controls averaged approximately 88,000 unique sequences per sample versus around 30,000 in CVID samples. Differences among patients in the CVID cohort limited the correlations between repertoire features and clinical complications. Fewer TCRbeta clones were shared among CVID subjects than among healthy controls (p < 0.0001).

Including cysteine and phenylalanine, the CDR3 has 15 amino acids. Only the CDR3 bases that were read are kept: 36 of them, in frame from base 1. Compared with germline, V lacks 1 base and J lacks 2 bases; bases without a gene match: 2. Both CVID patients and healthy controls were predominantly of Caucasian heritage. Heparinized peripheral whole blood samples of 5 to 8 ml were collected from each donor. Genomic DNA from adults with common variable immune deficiency (CVID) and from healthy adult controls was the source for sequencing TCRbeta CDR3 repertoires. The control group was made up of about 22 healthy adult volunteers (about ten male and some twelve female) whose ages ranged from 23 to 66 years, with a mean age of roughly 30. Diluted blood was subjected to density centrifugation over Hypaque 1077 or Ficoll-Paque for isolation of peripheral blood mononuclear cells. Unsorted mononuclear cells served as the source of genomic DNA, which was extracted either by Qiagen column purification or by a centrifugation-based method.

The sequenced sample was peripheral blood mononuclear cells. The rearrangement combines TRBV12-3 or TRBV12-4 with TRBJ2-7; TRBD1 lines up with 10 middle nucleotides. The receptor was derived from a person between 18 and 70 years old in good health. The encoded CDR3 is CASSLGQGATYEQYF. Incomplete CDR3 DNA: TGTGCCAGCAGTTTAGGACAGGGGGCGACCTACGAG.